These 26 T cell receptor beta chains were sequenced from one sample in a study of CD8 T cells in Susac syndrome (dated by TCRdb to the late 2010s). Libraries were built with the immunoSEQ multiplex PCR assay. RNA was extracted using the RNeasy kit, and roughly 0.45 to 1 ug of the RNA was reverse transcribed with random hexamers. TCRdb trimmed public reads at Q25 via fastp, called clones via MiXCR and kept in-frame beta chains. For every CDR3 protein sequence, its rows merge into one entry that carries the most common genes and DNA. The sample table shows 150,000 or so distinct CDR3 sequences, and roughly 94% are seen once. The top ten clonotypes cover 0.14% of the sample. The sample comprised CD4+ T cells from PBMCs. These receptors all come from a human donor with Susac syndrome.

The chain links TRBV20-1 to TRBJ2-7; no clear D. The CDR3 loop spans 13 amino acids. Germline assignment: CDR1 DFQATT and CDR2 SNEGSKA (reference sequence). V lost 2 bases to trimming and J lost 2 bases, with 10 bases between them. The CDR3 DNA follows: TGCAGTGCTAGATTTCCGCGCACCTACGAGCAGTACTTC. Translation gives CSARFPRTYEQYF.

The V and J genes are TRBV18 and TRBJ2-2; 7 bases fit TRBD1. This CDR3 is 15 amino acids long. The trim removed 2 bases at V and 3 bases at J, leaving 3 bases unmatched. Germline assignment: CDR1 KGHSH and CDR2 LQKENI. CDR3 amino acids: CASSPRGRDTGELFF. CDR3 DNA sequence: TGTGCCAGCTCACCAAGGGGGCGCGACACCGGGGAGCTGTTTTTT.

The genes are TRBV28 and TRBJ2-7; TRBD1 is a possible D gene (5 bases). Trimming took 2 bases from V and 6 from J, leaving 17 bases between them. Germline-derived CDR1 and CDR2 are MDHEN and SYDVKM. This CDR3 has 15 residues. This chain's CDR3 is CASSLKRGIIGEQYF. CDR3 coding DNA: TGTGCCAGCAGTTTAAAAAGGGGAATTATCGGCGAGCAGTACTTC.

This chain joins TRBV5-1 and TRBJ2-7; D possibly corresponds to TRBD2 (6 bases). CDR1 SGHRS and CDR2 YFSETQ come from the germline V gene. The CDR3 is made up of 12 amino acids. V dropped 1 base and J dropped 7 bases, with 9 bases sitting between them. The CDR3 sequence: CASSLNSGEQYF. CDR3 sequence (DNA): TGCGCCAGCAGCTTGAACAGCGGGGAGCAGTACTTC.

The DNA for the CDR3 is TGTGCCAGTTCGGTTACGGACAGGGACTACTACGAGCAGTACTTC. This sequence encodes CASSVTDRDYYEQYF. The V and J genes are TRBV9 and TRBJ2-7; tentative D call: TRBD1 (8 bases). The CDR3 runs 15 residues. V gave up 8 bases and J gave up 3 bases, with 21 bases separating them. Germline V gene sequence: CDR1 SGDLS, CDR2 YYNGEE.

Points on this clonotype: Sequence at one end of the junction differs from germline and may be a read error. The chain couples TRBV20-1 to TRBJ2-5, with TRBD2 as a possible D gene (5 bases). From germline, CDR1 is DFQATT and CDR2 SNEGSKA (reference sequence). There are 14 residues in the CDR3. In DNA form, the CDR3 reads TGCAGTGCAAGAGAACTAGTCTTAAAAGAGACCCAGTACTTC. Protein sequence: CSARELVLKETQYF.

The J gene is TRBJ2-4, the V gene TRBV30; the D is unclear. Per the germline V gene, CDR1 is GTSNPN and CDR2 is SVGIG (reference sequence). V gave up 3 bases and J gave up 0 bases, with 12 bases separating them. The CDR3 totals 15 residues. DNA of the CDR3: TGTGCCTGGAGCCCAAAACTTCTAGCCAAAAACATTCAGTACTTC. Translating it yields CAWSPKLLAKNIQYF.

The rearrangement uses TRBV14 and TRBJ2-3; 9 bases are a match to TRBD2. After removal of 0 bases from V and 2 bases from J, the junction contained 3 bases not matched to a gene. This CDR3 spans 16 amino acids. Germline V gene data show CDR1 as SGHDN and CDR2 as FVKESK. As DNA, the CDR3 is TGTGCCAGCAGCCAAGACCCTAGCGGGACCACAGATACGCAGTATTTT. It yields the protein CASSQDPSGTTDTQYF.

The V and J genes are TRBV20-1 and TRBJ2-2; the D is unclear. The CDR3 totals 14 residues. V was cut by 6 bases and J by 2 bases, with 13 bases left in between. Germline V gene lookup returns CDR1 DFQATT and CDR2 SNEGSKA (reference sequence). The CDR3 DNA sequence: TGCAGTGCCAACCCTGTGGCCAACACCGGGGAGCTGTTTTTT. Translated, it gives CSANPVANTGELFF.

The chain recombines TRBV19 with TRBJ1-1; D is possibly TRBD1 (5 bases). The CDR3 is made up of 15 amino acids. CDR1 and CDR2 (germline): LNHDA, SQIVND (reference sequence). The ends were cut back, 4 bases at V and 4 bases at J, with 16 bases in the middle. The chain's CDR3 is CASSRDHQGGTEAFF. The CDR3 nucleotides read TGTGCCAGTAGTAGGGACCATCAAGGCGGCACTGAAGCTTTCTTT.

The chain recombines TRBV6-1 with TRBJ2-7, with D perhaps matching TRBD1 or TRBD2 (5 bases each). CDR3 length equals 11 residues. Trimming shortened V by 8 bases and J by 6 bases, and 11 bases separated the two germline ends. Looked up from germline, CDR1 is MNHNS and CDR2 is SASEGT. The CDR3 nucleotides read TGTGCCAGCGAGGGGAGTGGCGAGCAGTACTTC. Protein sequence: CASEGSGEQYF.

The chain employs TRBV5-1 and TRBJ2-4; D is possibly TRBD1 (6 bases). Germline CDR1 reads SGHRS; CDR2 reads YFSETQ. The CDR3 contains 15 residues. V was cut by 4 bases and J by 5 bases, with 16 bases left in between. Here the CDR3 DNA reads TGCGCCAGCAGCCCGAAAACAGGGATTCAAAACATTCAGTACTTC. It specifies CASSPKTGIQNIQYF.

Here the CDR3 reads CASSQSSSRRNQPQHF. The CDR3 DNA sequence: TGCGCCAGCAGTCAATCTTCCTCTCGTCGCAATCAGCCCCAGCATTTT. The chain combines TRBV23-1 with TRBJ1-5; D is uncertain. TRBV23-1 qualifies as an ORF whose function is uncertain. There are 16 residues in the CDR3. With 0 bases removed from V and 2 bases from J, the gap between germline ends came to 11 bases.

The CDR3 protein is CASSEKSGRQPQHF. In DNA, the CDR3 is TGTGCCAGCAGTGAAAAGTCCGGGCGTCAGCCCCAGCATTTT. This chain links TRBV2 with TRBJ1-5; no reliable D call. The V end lost 2 bases, the J end lost 6 bases, and 11 bases lay between the germline ends. CDR3 size: 14 residues. The germline CDR1 and CDR2 sequences are SNHLY and FYNNEI.

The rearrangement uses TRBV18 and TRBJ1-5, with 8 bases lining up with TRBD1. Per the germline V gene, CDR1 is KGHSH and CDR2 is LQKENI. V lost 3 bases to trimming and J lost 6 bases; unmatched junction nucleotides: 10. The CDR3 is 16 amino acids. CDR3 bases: TGTGCCAGCTCACCGAGAGGACAGGGTGTCGGTCAGCCCCAGCATTTT. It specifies CASSPRGQGVGQPQHF.

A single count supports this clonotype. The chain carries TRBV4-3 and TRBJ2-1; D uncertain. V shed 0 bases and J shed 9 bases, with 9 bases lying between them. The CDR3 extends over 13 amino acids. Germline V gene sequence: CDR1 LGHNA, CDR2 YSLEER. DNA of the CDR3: TGCGCCAGCAGCCAAGATATTCGCGGTGAGCAGTTCTTC. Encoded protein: CASSQDIRGEQFF.

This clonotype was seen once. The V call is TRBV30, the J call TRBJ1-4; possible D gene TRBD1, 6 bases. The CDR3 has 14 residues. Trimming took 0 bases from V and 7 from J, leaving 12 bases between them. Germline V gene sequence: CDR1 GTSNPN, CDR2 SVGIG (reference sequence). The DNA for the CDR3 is TGTGCCTGGAGTGTACGGGGGGCCGGTGAAAAACTGTTTTTT. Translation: CAWSVRGAGEKLFF.

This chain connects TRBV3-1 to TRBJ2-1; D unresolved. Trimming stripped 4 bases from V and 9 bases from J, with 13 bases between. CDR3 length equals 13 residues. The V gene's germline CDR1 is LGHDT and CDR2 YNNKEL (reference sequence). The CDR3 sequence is CASSPLESGEQFF. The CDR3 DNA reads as TGTGCCAGCAGCCCTCTTGAGTCCGGTGAGCAGTTCTTC.

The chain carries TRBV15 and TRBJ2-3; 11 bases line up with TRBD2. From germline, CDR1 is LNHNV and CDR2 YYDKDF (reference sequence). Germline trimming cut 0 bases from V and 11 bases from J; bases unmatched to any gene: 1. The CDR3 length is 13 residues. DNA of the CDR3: TGTGCCACCAGCAGAGAAGGGACTAGCGGGCAGTATTTT. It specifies CATSREGTSGQYF.

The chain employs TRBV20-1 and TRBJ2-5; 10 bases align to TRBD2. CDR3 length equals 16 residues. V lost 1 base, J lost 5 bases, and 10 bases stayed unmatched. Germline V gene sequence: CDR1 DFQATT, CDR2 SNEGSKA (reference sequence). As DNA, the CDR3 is TGCAGTGCTAGAGTGGGAAGTAGCGGGAGGAAGGAGACCCAGTACTTC. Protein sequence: CSARVGSSGRKETQYF.

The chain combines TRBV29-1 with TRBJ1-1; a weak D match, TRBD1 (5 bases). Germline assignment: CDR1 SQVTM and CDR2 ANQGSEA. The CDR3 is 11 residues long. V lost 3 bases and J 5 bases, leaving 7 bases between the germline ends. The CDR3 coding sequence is TGCAGCGTTGAGTGGGGGACTGAAGCTTTCTTT. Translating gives CSVEWGTEAFF.

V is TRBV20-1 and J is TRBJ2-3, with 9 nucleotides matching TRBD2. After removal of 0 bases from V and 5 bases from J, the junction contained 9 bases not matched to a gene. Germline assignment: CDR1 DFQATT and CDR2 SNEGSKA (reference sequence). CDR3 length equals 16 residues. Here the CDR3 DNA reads TGCAGTGCTAGAGATTCGCGCGGGAGGGCCATAGATACGCAGTATTTT. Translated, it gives CSARDSRGRAIDTQYF.

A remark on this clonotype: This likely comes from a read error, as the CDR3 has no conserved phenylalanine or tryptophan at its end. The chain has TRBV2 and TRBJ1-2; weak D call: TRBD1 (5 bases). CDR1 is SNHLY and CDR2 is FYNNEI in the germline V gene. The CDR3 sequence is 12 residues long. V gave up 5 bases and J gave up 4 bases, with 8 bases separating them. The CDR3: CASSNTGYGYTL. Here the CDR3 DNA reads TGTGCCAGCAGTAACACAGGCTATGGCTACACCCTC.

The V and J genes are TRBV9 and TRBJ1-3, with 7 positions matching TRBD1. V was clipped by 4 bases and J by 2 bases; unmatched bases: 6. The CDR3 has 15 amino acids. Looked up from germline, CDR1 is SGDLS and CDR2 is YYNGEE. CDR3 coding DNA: TGTGCCAGCAGCAAGGGAGGGGGCACTGGAAACACCATATATTTT. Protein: CASSKGGGTGNTIYF.

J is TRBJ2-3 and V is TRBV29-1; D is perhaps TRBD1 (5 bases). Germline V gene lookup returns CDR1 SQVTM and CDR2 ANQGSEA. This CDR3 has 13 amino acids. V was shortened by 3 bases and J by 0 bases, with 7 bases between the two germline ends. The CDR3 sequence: CSVDRASTDTQYF. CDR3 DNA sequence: TGCAGCGTTGACAGGGCTAGCACAGATACGCAGTATTTT.

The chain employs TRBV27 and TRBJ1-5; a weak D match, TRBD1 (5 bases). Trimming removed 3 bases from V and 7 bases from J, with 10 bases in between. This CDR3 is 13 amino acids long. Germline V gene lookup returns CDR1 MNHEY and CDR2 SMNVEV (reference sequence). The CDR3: CASSLGVRQPQHF. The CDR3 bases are TGTGCCAGCAGTTTGGGGGTGCGGCAGCCCCAGCATTTT.